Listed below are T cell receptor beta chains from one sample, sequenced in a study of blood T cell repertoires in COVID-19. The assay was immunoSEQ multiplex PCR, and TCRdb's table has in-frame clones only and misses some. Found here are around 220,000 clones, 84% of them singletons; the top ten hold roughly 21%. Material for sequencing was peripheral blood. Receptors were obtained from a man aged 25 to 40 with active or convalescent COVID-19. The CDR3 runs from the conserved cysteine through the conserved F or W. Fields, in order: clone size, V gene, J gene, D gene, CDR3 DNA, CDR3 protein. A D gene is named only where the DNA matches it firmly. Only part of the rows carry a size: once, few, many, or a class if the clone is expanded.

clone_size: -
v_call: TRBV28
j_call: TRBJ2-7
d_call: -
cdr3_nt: TGTGCCAGCTTCAGGAACTACGAGCAGTACTTC
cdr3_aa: CASFRNYEQYF

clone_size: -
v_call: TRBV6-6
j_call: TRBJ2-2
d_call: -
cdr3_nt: TGTGCCAGCAGTTACGGCCCCACCGGGGAGCTGTTTTTT
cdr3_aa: CASSYGPTGELFF

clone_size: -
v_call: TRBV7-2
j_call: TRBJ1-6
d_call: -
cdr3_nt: TGTGCCAGCAGCCTTCTAAGGGAGAATAATTCACCCCTCCACTTT
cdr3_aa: CASSLLRENNSPLHF

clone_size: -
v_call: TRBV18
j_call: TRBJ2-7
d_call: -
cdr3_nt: TGTGCCAGCTCACCATCCCCTGCGGTATCCTACGAGCAGTACTTC
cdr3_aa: CASSPSPAVSYEQYF

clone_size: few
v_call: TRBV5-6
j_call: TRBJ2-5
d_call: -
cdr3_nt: TGTGCCAGCAGCTTCTGGCAGGGGTGGTTAGAGACCCAGTACTTC
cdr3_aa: CASSFWQGWLETQYF

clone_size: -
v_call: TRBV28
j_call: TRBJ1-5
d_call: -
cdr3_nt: TGTGCCAGCAGTTCTCTAGGCGACCCCCTCCAGCATTTT
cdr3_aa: CASSSLGDPLQHF

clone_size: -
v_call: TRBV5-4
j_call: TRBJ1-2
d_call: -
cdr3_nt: TGTGCCAGCAGCCGAAGTGGGGAGGGCTACACCTTC
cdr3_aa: CASSRSGEGYTF

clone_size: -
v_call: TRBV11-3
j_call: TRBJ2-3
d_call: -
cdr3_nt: TGTGCCAGCAGCTTAGGACTAGTAGAGTCAGATACGCAGTATTTT
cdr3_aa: CASSLGLVESDTQYF

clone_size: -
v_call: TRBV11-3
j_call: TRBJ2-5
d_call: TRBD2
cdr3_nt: TGTGCCAGCAGCTCTGGGACTAGCGGGACTTACCAAGAGACCCAGTACTTC
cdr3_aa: CASSSGTSGTYQETQYF

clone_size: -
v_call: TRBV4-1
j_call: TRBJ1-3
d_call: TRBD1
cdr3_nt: TGCGCCAGCAGTCCGCCTAGGACAGGGGGGAGAAACACCATATATTTT
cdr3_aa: CASSPPRTGGRNTIYF

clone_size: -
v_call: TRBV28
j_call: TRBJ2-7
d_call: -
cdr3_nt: TGTGCCAGCAGTTTATGGGACACAACCTACGAGCAGTACTTC
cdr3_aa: CASSLWDTTYEQYF